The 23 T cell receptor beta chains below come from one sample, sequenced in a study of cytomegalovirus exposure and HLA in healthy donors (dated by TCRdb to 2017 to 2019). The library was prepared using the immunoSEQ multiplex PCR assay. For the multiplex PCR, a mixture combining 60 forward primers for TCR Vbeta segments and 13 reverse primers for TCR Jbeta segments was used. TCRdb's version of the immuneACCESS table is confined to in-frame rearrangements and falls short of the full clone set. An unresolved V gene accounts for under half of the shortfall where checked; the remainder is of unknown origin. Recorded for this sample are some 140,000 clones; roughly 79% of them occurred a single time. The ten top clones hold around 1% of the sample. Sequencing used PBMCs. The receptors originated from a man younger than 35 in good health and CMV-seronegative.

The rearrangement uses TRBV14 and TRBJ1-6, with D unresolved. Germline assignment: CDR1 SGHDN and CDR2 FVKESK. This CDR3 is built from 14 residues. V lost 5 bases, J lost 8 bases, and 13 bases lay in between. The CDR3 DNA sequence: TGTGCCAGCAGCTTCACATCGGGTGATTCACCCCTCCACTTT. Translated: CASSFTSGDSPLHF.

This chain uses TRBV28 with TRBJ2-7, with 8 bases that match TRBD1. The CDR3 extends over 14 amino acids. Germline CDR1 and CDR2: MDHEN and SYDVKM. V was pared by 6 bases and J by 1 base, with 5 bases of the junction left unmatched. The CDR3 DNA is TGTGCCAGCAGCCCGACAGGGGTGTCCTACGAGCAGTACTTC. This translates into CASSPTGVSYEQYF.

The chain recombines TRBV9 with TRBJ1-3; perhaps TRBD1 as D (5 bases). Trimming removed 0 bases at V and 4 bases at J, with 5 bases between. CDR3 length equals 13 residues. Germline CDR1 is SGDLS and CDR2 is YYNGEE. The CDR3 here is CASSVGQGNTIYF. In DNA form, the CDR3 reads TGTGCCAGCAGCGTAGGACAGGGAAACACCATATATTTT.

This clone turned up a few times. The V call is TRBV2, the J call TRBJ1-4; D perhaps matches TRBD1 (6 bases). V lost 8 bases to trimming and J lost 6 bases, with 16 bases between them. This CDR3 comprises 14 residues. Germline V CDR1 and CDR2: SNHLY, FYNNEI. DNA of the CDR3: TGTGCCAGCCAGAGGGGGGGTGGTTATGAAAAACTGTTTTTT. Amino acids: CASQRGGGYEKLFF.

CDR3 sequence: CSVEGLAGGPDTGELFF. The CDR3 DNA reads TGCAGCGTTGAGGGACTAGCGGGGGGGCCGGACACCGGGGAGCTGTTTTTT. V is TRBV29-1 and J is TRBJ2-2; 16 bases fit TRBD2. CDR1 and CDR2 from the germline V gene are SQVTM and ANQGSEA. The length of the CDR3 is 17 residues. V trimming: 3 bases; J trimming: 3 bases; junction bases outside the gene matches: 4.

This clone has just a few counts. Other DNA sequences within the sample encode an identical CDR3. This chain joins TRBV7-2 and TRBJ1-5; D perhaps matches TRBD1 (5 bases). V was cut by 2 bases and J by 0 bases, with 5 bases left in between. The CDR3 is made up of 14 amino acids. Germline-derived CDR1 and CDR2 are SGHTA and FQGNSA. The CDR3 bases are TGTGCCAGCAGCTTAAGGGGTAGCAATCAGCCCCAGCATTTT. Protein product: CASSLRGSNQPQHF.

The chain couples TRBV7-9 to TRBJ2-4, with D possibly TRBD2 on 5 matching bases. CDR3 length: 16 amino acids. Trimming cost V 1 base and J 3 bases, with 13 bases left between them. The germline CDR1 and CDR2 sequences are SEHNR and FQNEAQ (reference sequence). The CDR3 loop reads CASSLVTGNGKNIQYF. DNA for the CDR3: TGTGCCAGCAGCTTAGTCACGGGAAACGGCAAAAACATTCAGTACTTC.

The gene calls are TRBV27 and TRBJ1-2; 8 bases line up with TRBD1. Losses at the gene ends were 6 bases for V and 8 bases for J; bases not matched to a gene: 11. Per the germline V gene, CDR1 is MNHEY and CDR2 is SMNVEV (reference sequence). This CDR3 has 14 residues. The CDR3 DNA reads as TGTGCCAGCAGCCGGGGGGACAGGTTCGGAGGCTACACCTTC. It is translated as CASSRGDRFGGYTF.

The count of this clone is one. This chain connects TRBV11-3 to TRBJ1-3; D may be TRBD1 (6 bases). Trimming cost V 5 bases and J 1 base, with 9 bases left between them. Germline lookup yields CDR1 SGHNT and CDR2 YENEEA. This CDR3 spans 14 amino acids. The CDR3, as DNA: TGTGCCAGCAGCGAAACAGGGTCTGGAAACACCATATATTTT. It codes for CASSETGSGNTIYF.

The CDR3 is CASSPGAGQGSQPQHF. The CDR3 DNA reads as TGTGCCAGCAGCCCTGGGGCGGGACAGGGGTCTCAGCCCCAGCATTTT. J is TRBJ1-5 and V is TRBV7-6; 10 bases fit TRBD1. Unmatched junction bases numbered 10, after V lost 5 bases and J lost 6 bases. Germline CDR1 reads SGHVS; CDR2 reads FNYEAQ. The CDR3 runs 16 residues.

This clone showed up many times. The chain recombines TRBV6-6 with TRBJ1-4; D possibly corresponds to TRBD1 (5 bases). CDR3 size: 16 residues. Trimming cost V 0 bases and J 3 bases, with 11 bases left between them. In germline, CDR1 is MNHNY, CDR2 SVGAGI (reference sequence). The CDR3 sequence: CASSYSTPRANEKLFF. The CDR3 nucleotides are TGTGCCAGCAGTTACTCAACCCCCAGGGCTAATGAAAAACTGTTTTTT.

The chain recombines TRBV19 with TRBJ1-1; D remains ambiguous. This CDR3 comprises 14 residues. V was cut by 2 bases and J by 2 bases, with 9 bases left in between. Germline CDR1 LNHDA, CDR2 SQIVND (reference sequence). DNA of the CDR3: TGTGCCAGTAGTATAAGAGAAGCTAACACTGAAGCTTTCTTT. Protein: CASSIREANTEAFF.

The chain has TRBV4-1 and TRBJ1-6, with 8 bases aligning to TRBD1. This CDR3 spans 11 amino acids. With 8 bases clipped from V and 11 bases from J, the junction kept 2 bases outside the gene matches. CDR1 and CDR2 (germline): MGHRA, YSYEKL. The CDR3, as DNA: TGCGCCAGCGGACAGGGCCCACCCCTCCACTTT. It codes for CASGQGPPLHF.

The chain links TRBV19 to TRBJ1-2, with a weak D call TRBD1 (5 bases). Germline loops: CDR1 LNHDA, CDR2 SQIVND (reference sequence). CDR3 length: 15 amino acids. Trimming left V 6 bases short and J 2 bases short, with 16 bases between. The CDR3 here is CASRPRGEGNYGYTF. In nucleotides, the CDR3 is TGTGCCAGTAGGCCCAGAGGGGAGGGGAACTATGGCTACACCTTC.

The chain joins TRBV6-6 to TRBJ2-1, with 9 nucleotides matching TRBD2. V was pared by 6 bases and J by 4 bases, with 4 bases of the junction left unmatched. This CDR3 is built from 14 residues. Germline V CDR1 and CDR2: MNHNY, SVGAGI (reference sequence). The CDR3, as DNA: TGTGCCAGCAGATTCGCGGGGGGGTACAATGAGCAGTTCTTC. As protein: CASRFAGGYNEQFF.

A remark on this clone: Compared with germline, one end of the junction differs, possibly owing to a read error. CDR3 residues: CASSVDRGSGMNTEAFF. CDR3 in DNA: TGTGCCAGTAGTGTAGACAGGGGTTCAGGCATGAACACTGAAGCTTTCTTT. This rearrangement joins TRBV19 to TRBJ1-1, with 8 bases that match TRBD1. Germline CDR1 and CDR2: LNHDA and SQIVND (reference sequence). There are 17 residues in the CDR3.

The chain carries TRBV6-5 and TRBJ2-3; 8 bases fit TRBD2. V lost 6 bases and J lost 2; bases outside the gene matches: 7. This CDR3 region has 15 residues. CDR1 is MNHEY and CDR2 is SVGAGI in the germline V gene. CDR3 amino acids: CASRLLAAPTDTQYF. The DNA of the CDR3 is TGTGCCAGCAGACTACTAGCGGCCCCCACAGATACGCAGTATTTT.

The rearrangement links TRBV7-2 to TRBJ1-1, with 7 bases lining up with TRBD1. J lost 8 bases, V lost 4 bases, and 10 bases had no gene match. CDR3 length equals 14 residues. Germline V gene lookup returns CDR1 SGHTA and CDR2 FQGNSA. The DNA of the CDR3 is TGTGCCAGCAGCTCTCCGACAGGGCTGGAAGAAGCTTTCTTT. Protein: CASSSPTGLEEAFF.

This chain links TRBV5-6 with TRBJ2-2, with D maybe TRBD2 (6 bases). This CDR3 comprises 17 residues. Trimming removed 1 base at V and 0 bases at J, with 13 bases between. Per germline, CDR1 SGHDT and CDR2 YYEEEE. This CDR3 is CASSLLSTGANTGELFF. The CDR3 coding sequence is TGTGCCAGCAGCTTGTTGTCGACGGGAGCGAACACCGGGGAGCTGTTTTTT.

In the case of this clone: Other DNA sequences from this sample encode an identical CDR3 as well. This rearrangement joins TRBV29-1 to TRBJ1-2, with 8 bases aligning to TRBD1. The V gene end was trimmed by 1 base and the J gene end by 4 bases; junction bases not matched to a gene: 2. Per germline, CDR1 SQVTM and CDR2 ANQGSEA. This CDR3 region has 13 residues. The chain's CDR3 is CSVEVGQGYGYTF. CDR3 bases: TGCAGCGTTGAAGTTGGACAGGGCTATGGCTACACCTTC.

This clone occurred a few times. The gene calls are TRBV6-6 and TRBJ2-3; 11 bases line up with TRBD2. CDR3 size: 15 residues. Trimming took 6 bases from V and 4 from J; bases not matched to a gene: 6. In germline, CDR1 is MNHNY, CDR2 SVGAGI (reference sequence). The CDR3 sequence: CASRDSGGAPDTQYF. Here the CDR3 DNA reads TGTGCCAGCAGGGATAGCGGGGGGGCGCCAGATACGCAGTATTTT.

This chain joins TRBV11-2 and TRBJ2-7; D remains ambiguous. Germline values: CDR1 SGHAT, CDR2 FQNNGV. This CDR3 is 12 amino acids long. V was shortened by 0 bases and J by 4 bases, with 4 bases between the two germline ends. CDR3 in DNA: TGTGCCAGCAGCTTAGATCAGTACGAGCAGTACTTC. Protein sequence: CASSLDQYEQYF.

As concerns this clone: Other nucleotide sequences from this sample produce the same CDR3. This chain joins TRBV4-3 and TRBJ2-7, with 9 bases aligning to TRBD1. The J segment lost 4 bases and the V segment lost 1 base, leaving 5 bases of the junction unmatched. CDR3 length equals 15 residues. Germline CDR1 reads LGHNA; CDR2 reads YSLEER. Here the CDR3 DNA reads TGCGCCAGCAGCCAAGGACCGGGACAGGGTTACGAGCAGTACTTC. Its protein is CASSQGPGQGYEQYF.